The clone carrying this T cell receptor beta chain has more than one count but fewer than ten. Its antigen is not identified. No fewer than 7 million PBMCs went into each sample. The data were obtained in a study of blood T cells in healthy people across ages. Study at large: Capture by template switching was about one barcoded beta molecule per two T cells. The study, taken as a whole, reports: Estimated diversity across one million T cells was deemed an underestimate. The study found more naive CD4+ cells and higher diversity in long-lived than aged donors.

The CDR3 consists of 16 residues. The junction had 5 bases not matched to a gene; V was cut back by 2 bases and J by 0 bases. CDR1 is MNHEY and CDR2 is SMNVEV in the germline V gene (reference sequence). The authors ran a second PCR of roughly 6 to 12 cycles using a sample-barcoded 5' primer and a J-beta primer mix. TCRdb ran MiXCR on the 5' RACE reads and lists one entry per CDR3 protein. Of about 1 million distinct CDR3 sequences listed, 35% to 50% are singletons. The sequenced sample consisted of blood. This chain connects TRBV27 to TRBJ2-3, with TRBD1 identical over 7 bases. This clonotype was obtained from a woman aged 55-69 years in good health. The CDR3 loop reads CASSLLLTGSTDTQYF. As DNA, the CDR3 is TGTGCCAGCAGTTTACTCTTGACAGGGAGCACAGATACGCAGTATTTT.